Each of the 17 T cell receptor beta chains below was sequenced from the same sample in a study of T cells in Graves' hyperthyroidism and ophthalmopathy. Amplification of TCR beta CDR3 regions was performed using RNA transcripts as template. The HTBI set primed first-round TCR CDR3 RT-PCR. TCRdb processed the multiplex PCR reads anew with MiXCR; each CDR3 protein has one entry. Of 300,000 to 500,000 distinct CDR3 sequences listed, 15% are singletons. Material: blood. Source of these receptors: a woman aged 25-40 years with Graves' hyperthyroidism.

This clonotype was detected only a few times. In DNA, the CDR3 is TGTGCCAGCAGCCGACAGGGGGGCAAGGGCTACACCTTC. This gives the protein CASSRQGGKGYTF. This chain joins TRBV7-9 and TRBJ1-2; the match to TRBD1 covers 9 bases. Trimming at V came to 5 bases and at J to 8 bases, leaving 6 bases not matched to a gene. Germline V gene sequence: CDR1 SEHNR, CDR2 FQNEAQ (reference sequence). The CDR3 sequence is 13 residues long.

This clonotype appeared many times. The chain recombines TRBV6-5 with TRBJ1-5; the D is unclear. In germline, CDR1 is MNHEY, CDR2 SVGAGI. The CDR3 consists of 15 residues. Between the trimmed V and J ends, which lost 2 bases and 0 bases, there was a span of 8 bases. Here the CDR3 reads CASSYTRDSNQPQHF. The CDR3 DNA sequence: TGTGCCAGCAGTTACACCAGAGATAGCAATCAGCCCCAGCATTTT.

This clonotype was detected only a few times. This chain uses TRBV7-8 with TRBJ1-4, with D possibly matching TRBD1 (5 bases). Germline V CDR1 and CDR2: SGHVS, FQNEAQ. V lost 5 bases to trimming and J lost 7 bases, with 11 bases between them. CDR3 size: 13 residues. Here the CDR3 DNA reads TGTGCCAGCAGCGGCAGGGTCGGTGAAAAACTGTTTTTT. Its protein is CASSGRVGEKLFF.

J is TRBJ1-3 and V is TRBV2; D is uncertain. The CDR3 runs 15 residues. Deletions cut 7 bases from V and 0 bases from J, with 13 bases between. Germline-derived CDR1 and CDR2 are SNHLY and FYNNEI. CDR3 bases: TGTGCCAGCAAGAATAGGCGAGACTCTGGAAACACCATATATTTT. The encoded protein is CASKNRRDSGNTIYF.

The DNA of the CDR3 is TGTGCCAGCAGACCGGGACTAGCCTTCGAGCAGTACTTC. Protein sequence: CASRPGLAFEQYF. This rearrangement joins TRBV6-1 to TRBJ2-7, with 9 bases identical to TRBD2. This CDR3 is 13 amino acids long. Germline trimming cut 6 bases from V and 6 bases from J; bases unmatched to any gene: 6. Looked up from germline, CDR1 is MNHNS and CDR2 is SASEGT.

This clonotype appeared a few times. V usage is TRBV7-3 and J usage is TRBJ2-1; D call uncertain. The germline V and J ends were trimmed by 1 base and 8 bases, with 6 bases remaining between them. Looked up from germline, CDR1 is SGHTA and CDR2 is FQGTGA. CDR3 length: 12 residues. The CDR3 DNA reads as TGTGCCAGCAGCTTAAATACTGATGAGCAGTTCTTC. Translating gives CASSLNTDEQFF.

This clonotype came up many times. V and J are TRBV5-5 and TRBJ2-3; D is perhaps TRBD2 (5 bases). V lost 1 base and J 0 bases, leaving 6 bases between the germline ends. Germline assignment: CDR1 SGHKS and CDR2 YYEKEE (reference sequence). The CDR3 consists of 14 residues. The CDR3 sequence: CASSLLASTDTQYF. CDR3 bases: TGTGCCAGCAGCTTGCTAGCTAGCACAGATACGCAGTATTTT.

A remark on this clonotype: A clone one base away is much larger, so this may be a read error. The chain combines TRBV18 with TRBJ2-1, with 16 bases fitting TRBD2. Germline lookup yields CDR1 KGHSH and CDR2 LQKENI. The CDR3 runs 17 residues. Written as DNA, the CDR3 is TGTGCCAGCCCACCGGGACTAGCGGGAGGGCCTGGGGATGAGCAGTTCTTC. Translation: CASPPGLAGGPGDEQFF.

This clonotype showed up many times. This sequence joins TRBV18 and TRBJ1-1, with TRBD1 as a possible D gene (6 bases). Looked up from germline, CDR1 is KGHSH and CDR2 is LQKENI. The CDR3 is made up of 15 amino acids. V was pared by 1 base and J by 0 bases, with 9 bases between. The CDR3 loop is CASSPLGGLNTEAFF. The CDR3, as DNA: TGTGCCAGCTCACCACTGGGGGGGCTGAACACTGAAGCTTTCTTT.

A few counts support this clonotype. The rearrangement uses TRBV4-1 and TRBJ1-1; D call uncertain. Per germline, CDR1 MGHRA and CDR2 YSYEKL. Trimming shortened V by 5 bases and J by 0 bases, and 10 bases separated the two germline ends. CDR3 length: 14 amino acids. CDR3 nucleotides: TGCGCCAGCAGCTTTCGGTTAGTGAACACTGAAGCTTTCTTT. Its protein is CASSFRLVNTEAFF.

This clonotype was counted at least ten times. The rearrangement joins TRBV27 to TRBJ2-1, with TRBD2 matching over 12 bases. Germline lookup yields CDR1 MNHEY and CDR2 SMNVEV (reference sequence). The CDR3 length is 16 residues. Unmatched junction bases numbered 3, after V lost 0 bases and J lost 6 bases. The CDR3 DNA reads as TGTGCCAGCAGTTTATCGCGACTAGCGGGAGTCAATGAGCAGTTCTTC. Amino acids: CASSLSRLAGVNEQFF.

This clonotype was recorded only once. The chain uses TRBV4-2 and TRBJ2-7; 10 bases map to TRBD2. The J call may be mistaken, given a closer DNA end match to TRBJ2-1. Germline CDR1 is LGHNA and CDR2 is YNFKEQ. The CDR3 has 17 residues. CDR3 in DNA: TGTGCCAGCAGCCTAATACCGAATAGCGGGAGGAAGTACGAGCAGTTCTTC. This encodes CASSLIPNSGRKYEQFF.

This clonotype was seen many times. This CDR3 reads CASSQTQGTGHQPQHF. As DNA, the CDR3 is TGTGCCAGCAGCCAAACACAGGGAACGGGACATCAGCCCCAGCATTTT. The V call is TRBV3-1, the J call TRBJ1-5; maybe TRBD1 (6 bases). CDR3 length equals 16 residues. The V gene lost 2 bases and the J gene lost 5 bases, with 16 bases spanning the gap. Germline loops: CDR1 LGHDT, CDR2 YNNKEL (reference sequence).

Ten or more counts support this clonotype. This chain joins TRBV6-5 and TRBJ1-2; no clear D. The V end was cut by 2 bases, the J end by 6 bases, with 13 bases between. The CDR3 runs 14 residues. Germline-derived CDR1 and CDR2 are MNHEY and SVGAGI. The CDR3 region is CASSYGGEINGYTF. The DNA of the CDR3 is TGTGCCAGCAGTTACGGCGGAGAAATAAATGGCTACACCTTC.

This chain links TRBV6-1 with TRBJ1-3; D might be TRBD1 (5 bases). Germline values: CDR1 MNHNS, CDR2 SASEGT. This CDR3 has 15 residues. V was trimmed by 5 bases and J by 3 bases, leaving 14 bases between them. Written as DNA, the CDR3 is TGTGCCAGCAGTTCGTCTCAGGGTCTTGGAAACACCATATATTTT. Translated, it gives CASSSSQGLGNTIYF.

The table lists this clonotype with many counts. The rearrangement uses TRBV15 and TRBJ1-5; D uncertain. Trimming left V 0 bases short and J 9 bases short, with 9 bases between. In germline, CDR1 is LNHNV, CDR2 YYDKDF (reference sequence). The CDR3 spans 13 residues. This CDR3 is CATSRDSGRPQHF. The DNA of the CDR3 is TGTGCCACCAGCAGAGATTCGGGAAGGCCCCAGCATTTT.

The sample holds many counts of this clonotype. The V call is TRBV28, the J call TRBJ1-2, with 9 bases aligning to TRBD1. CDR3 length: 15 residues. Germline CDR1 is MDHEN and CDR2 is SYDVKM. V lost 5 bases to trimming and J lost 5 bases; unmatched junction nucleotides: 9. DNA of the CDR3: TGTGCCAGCAGTCCACACTTCGGACAGGGGTATGGCTACACCTTC. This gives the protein CASSPHFGQGYGYTF.